Below, one TCR beta chain is given with its context. This clone has just a few counts. Which antigen it targets is not known. Per-nucleotide qualities are absent, and no much larger clonotype sits a single base away. The cohort was made up of about 670 healthy bone marrow donors. At the time of sampling, all cohort members were nominally healthy, though unrecorded immune exposures were likely present. The donor was CMV seropositive and belonged to the group of around 300 seropositive cohort members. A peripheral blood sample was provided by each donor, and peripheral blood mononuclear cells were used for TCR beta sequencing. The Qiagen DNeasy Blood Extraction Kit was used to extract genomic DNA from the blood cell samples. These data come from a study of cytomegalovirus exposure and HLA in healthy donors (TCRdb year 2017). For the wider study: According to an earlier analysis of several hundred of the donors, about 179 million T cells yielded 90 million to 130 million unique TCR beta sequences and 276 Gb of sequence data. An early release that covered 500 to 800 HLA-typed donors contained about 300 gigabases of sequencing data and 65 million to 100 million unique TCR sequences. Of the roughly 400 genotyped donors, 65% to 90% fell in the genetic ancestry cluster associated with self-reported Caucasian donors. The aim of the study was to test whether cataloging public T cell receptors could identify signatures of past pathogen exposure. The study profiled the T cell repertoires of approximately 700 subjects by immunosequencing and related them to cytomegalovirus serostatus. Besides the first cohort of around 700 subjects, a separate validation cohort made up of 120 different subjects was used. The study combined high-throughput TCR immunosequencing, statistical association of individual TCRs with disease status, and machine learning to predict cytomegalovirus infection status. In a later analysis, previously published TCR beta repertoires from more than 500 donors were re-analyzed and high-resolution HLA genotyping was added so that TCR occurrence patterns could be studied. In the later analysis, no new phenotypic data were used to find candidate immune exposures; instead, reliance was placed on TCR beta sequences and their occurrence across donors. In an earlier analysis of 550 to 700 of the donors, high-throughput TCR beta sequencing was used to judge whether each TCR beta V gene segment behaved as functional or pseudogenic. Donor age, sex, ethnicity and CMV serostatus were compiled together with the repertoire data. A later genetic analysis took genome-wide SNP genotypes for about 55% of the roughly 700 donors and used that subset as a discovery cohort. Every repertoire in the discovery cohort had been generated on one and the same sequencing platform. Class I and class II HLA loci were covered by the typing at four-digit resolution. The number of donors typed differed by locus, with 629-630 for A, B, C, DRB1 and DQB1, approximately 500 for DQA1, approximately 570 for DPA1, and over 400 for DPB1. Five DR-DQ haplotypes were handled as single units for association and clustering because linkage in the cohort was strong. Among over 350 genotyped donors of the cohort, an average of approximately 240,000 unique TCR beta nucleotide sequences were sequenced per donor, about a sixth of them non-productive. The paper's findings and limits, for the study overall: While some public TCRs were present in many individuals, most TCR sequences turned up only very rarely across donors. In a later analysis, HLA-associated TCR beta chains showed more clonal expansion and lower generation probabilities than non-associated chains that were equally common. A later analysis found that TCR association rates varied across HLA loci, with DRB1 alleles showing the most associated TCRs and HLA-C alleles the fewest. At a false discovery rate of 0.05, a later analysis linked under 20,000 TCR beta sequences to specific HLA alleles. A cluster of highly shared sequence variants was judged likely to be a technical artifact of the sequencing pipeline. Presence/absence analyses assumed roughly uniform sequencing depth across donors, an assumption that may not hold. Cytomegalovirus status was reported to be diagnosed by the classifier with high specificity and sensitivity in both the original and validation cohorts. Some IMGT-functional V segments, including TRBV6-2 and TRBV6-3, could not be told apart with the 87-base-pair reads, so those segments were excluded. According to the authors, the approach could potentially be generalized to other disease states and immunological phenotypes. The earlier analysis of around 600 of the donors excluded over 15 rarely observed V segments, including chromosome 9 orphons, because counts were too low. HLA typing was unavailable for some donors at each locus, so association tests used only the typed subset. For the cohort, immune exposure information was limited to CMV serostatus. A later analysis found that most CMV-associated TCR beta chains appeared HLA-restricted, with HLA associations seemingly driven largely by CMV exposure. A total of roughly 160 TCR beta chains were listed by the study as associated with cytomegalovirus. When HLA alleles, especially DR and DQ, strongly co-occurred, TCR associations were difficult to assign to individual alleles. A later genetic analysis reported fewer N-insertions in productive TCRs among donors in an Asian-associated ancestry cluster than the roughly 670-donor mean. A further reported finding was that TCR beta sequences accurately predicted the HLA-A and HLA-B alleles for most subjects in the first cohort. In a later genetic analysis, a missense DCLRE1C variant was associated with V-gene and J-gene trimming of TCR beta chains, and the association was replicated in an independent cohort. Linkage disequilibrium might explain the correlated functional status among segregating V segments, but an unknown experimental factor could not be excluded. This cohort had only TCR beta chains sequenced, and the lack of alpha or paired-chain data limited which features could be detected. An earlier analysis of approximately 570 of the donors showed that most TCR beta V segments appeared in productive rearrangements either about 90% or about 30% of the time, which broadly matched IMGT annotations. According to a later analysis, parvovirus B19, influenza, CMV and Epstein-Barr virus appeared linked to several top co-occurrence clusters. In vitro tests confirmed that a few of the cytomegalovirus-associated TCR beta chains recognize cytomegalovirus antigens.

The library was generated by the immunoSEQ multiplex PCR assay. For the multiplex PCR, a mixture combining 60 forward primers for TCR Vbeta segments and 13 reverse primers for TCR Jbeta segments was used. The CDR3 region of rearranged TCR beta genes was amplified from genomic DNA by a multiplex PCR assay. On the Illumina HiSeq System, the amplified TCR beta libraries were sequenced as 87-base-pair reads. In the paper's pipeline: A later analysis counted approximately 84 million unique TCR beta chains across the 670 or so repertoires, and some 12 million of these chains were shared by at least two donors. Raw reads were error-corrected and collapsed into unique sequences by a nearest-neighbor algorithm in which closely related sequences were merged to remove PCR and sequencing errors. V, D and J gene segments were assigned by aligning CDR3 sequences to IMGT reference sequences. For a sequence to be retained, at least a six-nucleotide match to both a V gene segment and a J gene segment was required. Rearrangements were called productive when the CDR3 lacked stop codons and stayed in frame with V and J; all others were non-productive. CDR3 was defined by IMGT convention, running from the second conserved V-encoded cysteine to the conserved J-encoded phenylalanine. In an earlier analysis of around 600 of the donors, sequences lacking an unambiguous match to a single V gene segment were excluded. In an earlier analysis of almost 600 of the donors, a V segment was called functional when productive rearrangements were above 56.7%, and segregating when the standard deviation between donors exceeded 5%. A statistical classification framework was built to diagnose cytomegalovirus status from the catalog of TCR beta chain sequences. In a later analysis, TCR nucleotide sequences were compared against IMGT/GENE-DB human TR gene sequences so that V and J genes could be assigned. The TCRdist pipeline was used in a later analysis to assign CDR3 sequences and most-parsimonious VDJ recombination scenarios. In a later analysis, every TCR beta chain was defined by the combination of its CDR3 amino acid sequence and its V-gene family, and reads without a unique V-gene family were dropped. To address suspected cross-contamination and a sequencing artifact, a later analysis removed 550 to 750 highly shared, low-generation-probability nucleotide sequences. In a later analysis, a clonal expansion index for each public chain was calculated from normalized within-repertoire ranks of inferred template counts. In a later analysis, generation probabilities were computed with a VDJ recombination model fitted to out-of-frame rearrangements, and the resulting probabilities were checked against IGoR. In a later analysis, TCR-TCR, TCR-HLA and TCR-CMV co-occurrence was scored with hypergeometric tests, and a repertoire-size bias correction was applied to TCR pairs. A later analysis estimated false discovery rates by permuting HLA or CMV assignments 20 times. In a later analysis, co-occurring TCRs were grouped with DBSCAN, and TCRdist sequence similarity was added when clustering was performed within HLA-allele-positive subsets. Co-occurrence clustering excluded repertoires with fewer than 30,000 or more than 120,000 public chains, plus five with anomalous nucleotide sharing. The immuneACCESS repertoire file appears here via TCRdb, limited to in-frame rearrangements. These files lack a portion of the clones; in checked studies, under half of the deficit traces to unresolved V genes, and the cause of the others is not known. That table is the source of V, J and clone size, and D and trimming were worked out from the DNA. Recorded for this sample are approximately 130,000 clones; approximately 80% of them occurred a single time. The ten largest clones represent about 5.8% of the sample.

From the cysteine up to the phenylalanine, the CDR3 has a length of 16 residues. Of the read, only the CDR3 DNA is kept; its 48 bases are in frame from base 1. Trimming at the junction amounts to 5 bases on V and 8 bases on J, and the germline ends lie 21 bases apart. In the germline V gene, CDR1 corresponds to SGHTA and CDR2 to FQGNSA. The TCR originated in a man aged 18 to 35 in good health and CMV-seropositive. Sequenced material: PBMCs. The rearranged chain carries TRBV7-2 and TRBJ2-2, with TRBD2 as a weak D call on 6 bases. The DNA is TGTGCCAGCAGCCAAGGGGTTCAAGGTAGCGGAGGGGAGCTGTTTTTT. Protein translation: CASSQGVQGSGGELFF.